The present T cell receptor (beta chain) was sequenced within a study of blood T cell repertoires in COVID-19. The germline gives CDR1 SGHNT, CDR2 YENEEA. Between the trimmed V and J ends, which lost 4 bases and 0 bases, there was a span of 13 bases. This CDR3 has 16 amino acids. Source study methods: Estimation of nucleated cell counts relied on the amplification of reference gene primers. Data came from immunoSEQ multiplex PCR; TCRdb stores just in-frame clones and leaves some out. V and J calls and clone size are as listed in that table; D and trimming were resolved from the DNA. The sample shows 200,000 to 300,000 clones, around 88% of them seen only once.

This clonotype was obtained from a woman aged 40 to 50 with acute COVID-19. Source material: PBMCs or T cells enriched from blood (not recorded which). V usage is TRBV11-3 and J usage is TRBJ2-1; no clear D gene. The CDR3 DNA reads TGTGCCAGCAGCTCTCCGACTTCTACCTCCTACAATGAGCAGTTCTTC. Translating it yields CASSSPTSTSYNEQFF.